The 17 T cell receptor beta chains presented below share a single source sample, sequenced in a study of T cell responses to AZD1222 COVID-19 vaccine (dated by TCRdb to about 2021). Library preparation was by the immunoSEQ multiplex PCR assay. In its TCRdb copy, this immuneACCESS table keeps in-frame sequences only and misses some clones. Where compared with another copy, unresolved V genes explain less than half of these, and the others have no known cause. Present in this sample are approximately 110,000 clones, roughly 90% of which were seen just once. Of the sample, roughly 5.3% falls within the top ten clones. The time point label, as the study defines it: baseline before first vaccination. Sequencing was performed on peripheral blood, taken on day 0 of AZD1222 vaccination. These TCRs come from an adult in good health.

This clone was found a few times. The gene calls are TRBV27 and TRBJ2-2, with D uncertain. Germline-derived CDR1 and CDR2 are MNHEY and SMNVEV (reference sequence). Trimming removed 5 bases from V and 3 bases from J, with 7 bases in between. The CDR3 totals 13 residues. CDR3 sequence (DNA): TGTGCCAGCAGTGAGAGCGACACCGGGGAGCTGTTTTTT. Protein product: CASSESDTGELFF.

This clone was found a few times. The chain is built from TRBV7-2 and TRBJ1-5, with D maybe TRBD1 (5 bases). V was cut by 1 base and J by 7 bases, with 14 bases left in between. Germline assignment: CDR1 SGHTA and CDR2 FQGNSA. The CDR3 is made up of 15 amino acids. CDR3 bases: TGTGCCAGCAGCTTAGACGGGTCAGGGTGGCAGCCCCAGCATTTT. It codes for CASSLDGSGWQPQHF.

The chain couples TRBV2 to TRBJ2-5; D perhaps matches TRBD1 (5 bases). CDR1 is SNHLY and CDR2 is FYNNEI in the germline V gene. V was pared by 6 bases and J by 5 bases, with 13 bases between. The CDR3 is 13 residues long. CDR3 coding DNA: TGTGCCAGCAGAGTCAGGGTGGTTGAGACCCAGTACTTC. Translated, it gives CASRVRVVETQYF.

This sequence joins TRBV20-1 and TRBJ2-7; no clear D gene. The CDR3 is 10 residues long. CDR1 is DFQATT, CDR2 SNEGSKA, per germline (reference sequence). With 5 bases removed from V and 4 bases from J, the gap between germline ends came to 6 bases. As DNA, the CDR3 is TGCAGTGCTGGACCTTACGAGCAGTACTTC. Its protein is CSAGPYEQYF.

The CDR3 bases are TGTGCCATCCGTGGGAGGAACAGGGGAAAAACTGAAGCTTTCTTT. Protein sequence: CAIRGRNRGKTEAFF. The rearrangement joins TRBV10-3 to TRBJ1-1; 7 bases are a match to TRBD1. The CDR3 consists of 15 residues. The V gene's germline CDR1 is ENHRY and CDR2 SYGVKD. Trimming removed 8 bases from V and 5 bases from J; junction bases left unmatched: 14.

This clone was seen repeatedly, ten times or more. The chain is built from TRBV28 and TRBJ2-3; D could derive from TRBD1 or TRBD2 (6 bases each). Germline-derived CDR1 and CDR2 are MDHEN and SYDVKM. The CDR3 runs 16 residues. Trimming removed 6 bases at V and 0 bases at J, with 16 bases between. CDR3 DNA sequence: TGTGCCAGCAGCCTTGACCAGGGGACTAGCACAGATACGCAGTATTTT. This encodes CASSLDQGTSTDTQYF.

This rearrangement joins TRBV7-9 to TRBJ2-3; D possibly corresponds to TRBD1 (5 bases). This CDR3 is built from 15 residues. The V end was cut by 5 bases, the J end by 1 base, with 13 bases between. Germline V gene lookup returns CDR1 SEHNR and CDR2 FQNEAQ (reference sequence). CDR3 loop: CASSIDSSGTDTQYF. The CDR3 DNA reads as TGTGCCAGCAGCATTGACAGTAGTGGCACAGATACGCAGTATTTT.

The chain links TRBV15 to TRBJ2-4; 7 bases fit TRBD2. The CDR3 is made up of 16 amino acids. Trimming cost V 0 bases and J 5 bases; bases outside gene matches: 7. Germline V gene sequence: CDR1 LNHNV, CDR2 YYDKDF (reference sequence). The chain's CDR3 is CATSRDVGTIQNIQYF. The CDR3 DNA sequence: TGTGCCACCAGCAGAGATGTTGGGACTATCCAAAACATTCAGTACTTC.

The chain has TRBV27 and TRBJ2-3; TRBD1 aligns across 11 bases. Losses at the gene ends were 8 bases for V and 2 bases for J; bases not matched to a gene: 12. The CDR3 runs to 17 residues. The germline CDR1 and CDR2 sequences are MNHEY and SMNVEV (reference sequence). The CDR3 sequence is CASRESLGQGATDTQYF. The DNA for the CDR3 is TGTGCCAGCCGAGAATCATTAGGACAGGGGGCCACAGATACGCAGTATTTT.

To note about this clone: Germline and junction disagree at one end, which may indicate a read error. The chain recombines TRBV18 with TRBJ1-2, with 8 bases fitting TRBD1. Germline V gene data show CDR1 as KGHSH and CDR2 as LQKENI. There are 16 residues in the CDR3. The CDR3 DNA reads as TGTGTCAGCTCACTACCGGGGGCAGGGGGCACCTATGGCTACACCTTC. Translation gives CVSSLPGAGGTYGYTF.

The chain uses TRBV5-1 and TRBJ1-2; 8 bases line up with TRBD1. The CDR3 consists of 16 residues. Trimming removed 4 bases from V and 4 bases from J; junction bases left unmatched: 12. Germline V gene sequence: CDR1 SGHRS, CDR2 YFSETQ. CDR3 sequence: CASSHGQGPVRYGYTF. The DNA for the CDR3 is TGCGCCAGCAGCCATGGACAGGGACCCGTTCGCTATGGCTACACCTTC.

A few counts support this clone. This chain joins TRBV7-2 and TRBJ1-2; 9 bases match TRBD1. CDR1 and CDR2 from the germline V gene are SGHTA and FQGNSA. Trimming at V came to 2 bases and at J to 3 bases, leaving 7 bases not matched to a gene. The CDR3 is 16 residues long. For the CDR3, the DNA is TGTGCCAGCAGCTTATTTTTGGGACAGGGCGACTATGGCTACACCTTC. Its translation: CASSLFLGQGDYGYTF. The complete variable domain, with remaining parts taken from reference TRBV7-2 and TRBJ1-2, reads GAGVSQSPSNKVTEKGKDVELRCDPISGHTALYWYRQSLGQGLEFLIYFQGNSAPDKSGLPSDRFSAERTGGSVSTLTIQRTQQEDSAVYLCASSLFLGQGDYGYTFGSGTRLTVV.

The genes are TRBV3-1 (or the pseudogene TRBV3-2) and TRBJ1-2; D uncertain. CDR3 size: 14 residues. Trimming took 0 bases from V and 6 from J, leaving 11 bases between them. Germline lookup yields CDR1 LGHDT and CDR2 YNNKEL (reference sequence). The CDR3 DNA sequence: TGTGCCAGCAGCCAAGATATCGTGGGGAATGGCTACACCTTC. It is translated as CASSQDIVGNGYTF.

The chain is built from TRBV7-3 and TRBJ1-1; maybe TRBD1 (6 bases). Between the trimmed V and J ends, which lost 6 bases and 3 bases, there was a span of 32 bases. CDR1 and CDR2 (germline): SGHTA, FQGTGA. The CDR3 contains 20 residues. Written as DNA, the CDR3 is TGTGCCAGCAGGCAACCTCGGGCGCCCGGGACAACCGAGGGGGACACTGAAGCTTTCTTT. Translating it yields CASRQPRAPGTTEGDTEAFF.

The chain has TRBV19 and TRBJ1-6, with D maybe TRBD1 (5 bases). The V end lost 10 bases, the J end lost 5 bases, and 18 bases lay between the germline ends. The length of the CDR3 is 15 residues. In germline, CDR1 is LNHDA, CDR2 SQIVND (reference sequence). CDR3 in DNA: TGTGCCACAAATAAATGGGGGAGGAATAATTCACCCCTCCACTTT. Translating gives CATNKWGRNNSPLHF.

The gene calls are TRBV2 and TRBJ1-5, with 8 bases lining up with TRBD1. CDR3 length: 16 amino acids. Germline loops: CDR1 SNHLY, CDR2 FYNNEI. V gave up 2 bases and J gave up 14 bases; unmatched junction bases: 17. The chain's CDR3 is CASSELRSRGRPGKHF. The CDR3 nucleotides read TGTGCCAGCAGTGAATTAAGATCCAGGGGGCGGCCGGGCAAGCATTTT.

J is TRBJ1-2 and V is TRBV25-1; 9 positions match TRBD1. This CDR3 has 13 amino acids. J gave up 5 bases and V 5 bases, and 3 bases lay outside the gene matches. CDR1 and CDR2 (germline): MGHDK, SYGVNS. The CDR3 coding sequence is TGTGCCAGCAGTCTAGGGACAGGGTATGGCTACACCTTC. Amino acids: CASSLGTGYGYTF.